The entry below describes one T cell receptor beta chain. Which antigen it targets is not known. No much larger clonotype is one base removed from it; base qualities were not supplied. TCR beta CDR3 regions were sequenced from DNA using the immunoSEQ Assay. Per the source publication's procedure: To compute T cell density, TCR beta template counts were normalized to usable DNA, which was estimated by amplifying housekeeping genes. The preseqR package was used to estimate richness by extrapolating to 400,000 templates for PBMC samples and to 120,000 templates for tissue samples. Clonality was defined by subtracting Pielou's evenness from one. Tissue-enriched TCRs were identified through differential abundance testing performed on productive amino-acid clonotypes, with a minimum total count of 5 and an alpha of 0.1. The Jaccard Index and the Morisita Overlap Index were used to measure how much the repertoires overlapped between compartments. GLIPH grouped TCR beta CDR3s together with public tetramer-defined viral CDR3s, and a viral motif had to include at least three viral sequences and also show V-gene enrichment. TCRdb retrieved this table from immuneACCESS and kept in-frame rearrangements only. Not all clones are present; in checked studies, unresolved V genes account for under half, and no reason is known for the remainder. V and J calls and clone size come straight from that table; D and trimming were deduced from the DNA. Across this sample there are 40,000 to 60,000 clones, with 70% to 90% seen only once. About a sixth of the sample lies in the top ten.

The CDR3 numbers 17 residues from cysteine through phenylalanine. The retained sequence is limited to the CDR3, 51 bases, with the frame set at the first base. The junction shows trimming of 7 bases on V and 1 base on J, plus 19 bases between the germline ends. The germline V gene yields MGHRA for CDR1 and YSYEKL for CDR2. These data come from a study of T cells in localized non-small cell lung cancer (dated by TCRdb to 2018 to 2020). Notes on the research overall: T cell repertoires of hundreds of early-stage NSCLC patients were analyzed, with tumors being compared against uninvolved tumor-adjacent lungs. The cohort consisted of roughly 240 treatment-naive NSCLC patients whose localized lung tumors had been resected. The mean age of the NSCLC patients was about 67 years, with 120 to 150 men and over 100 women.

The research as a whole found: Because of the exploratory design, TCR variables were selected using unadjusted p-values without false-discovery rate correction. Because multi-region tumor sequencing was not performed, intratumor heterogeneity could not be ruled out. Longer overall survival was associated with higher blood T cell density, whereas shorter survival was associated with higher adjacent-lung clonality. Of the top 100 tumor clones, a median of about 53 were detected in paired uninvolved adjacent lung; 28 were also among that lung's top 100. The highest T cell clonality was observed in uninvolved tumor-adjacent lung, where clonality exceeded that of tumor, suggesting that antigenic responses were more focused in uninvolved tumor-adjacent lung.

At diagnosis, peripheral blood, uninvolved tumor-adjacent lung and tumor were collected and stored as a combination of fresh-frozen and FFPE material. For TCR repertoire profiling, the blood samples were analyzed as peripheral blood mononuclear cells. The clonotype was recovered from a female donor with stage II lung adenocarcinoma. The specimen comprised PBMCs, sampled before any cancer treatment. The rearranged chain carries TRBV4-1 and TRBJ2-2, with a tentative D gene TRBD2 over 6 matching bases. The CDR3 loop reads CASNQGRGGMNTGELFF. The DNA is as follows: TGCGCCAGCAACCAGGGACGAGGAGGGATGAACACCGGGGAGCTGTTTTTT.